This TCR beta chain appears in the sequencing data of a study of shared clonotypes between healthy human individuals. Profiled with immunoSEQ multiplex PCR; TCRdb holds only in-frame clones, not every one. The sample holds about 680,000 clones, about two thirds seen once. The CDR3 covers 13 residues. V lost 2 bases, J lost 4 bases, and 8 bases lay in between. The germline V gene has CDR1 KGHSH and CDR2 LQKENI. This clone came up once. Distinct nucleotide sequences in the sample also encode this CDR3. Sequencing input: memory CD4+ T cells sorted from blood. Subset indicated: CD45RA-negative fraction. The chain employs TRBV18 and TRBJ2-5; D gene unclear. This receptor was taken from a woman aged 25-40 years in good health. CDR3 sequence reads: CASSPLGGETQYF. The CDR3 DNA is TGTGCCAGCTCACCATTAGGTGGAGAGACCCAGTACTTC.